Presented here are 5 T cell receptor beta chains from one specimen sequenced in a study of T cell responses to AZD1222 COVID-19 vaccine. The table came from immunoSEQ multiplex PCR; TCRdb's copy has only in-frame clones and leaves some out. The sample holds 150,000 or so clones; under 95% are singletons and the top ten take around 5.2%. The material sequenced was peripheral blood, taken on day 0 of AZD1222 vaccination. These TCRs come from an adult in good health.

The V and J genes are TRBV15 and TRBJ2-7, with TRBD2 matching 11 bases. V dropped 3 bases and J dropped 3; count of bases not matched to a gene: 7. CDR1 is LNHNV, CDR2 YYDKDF, per germline (reference sequence). The CDR3 has 16 amino acids. The CDR3 loop is CATSRGGTSGVYEQYF. The CDR3 DNA reads TGTGCCACCAGCAGGGGAGGGACTAGCGGAGTCTACGAGCAGTACTTC.

The rearrangement links TRBV10-3 to TRBJ2-6; 7 nucleotides align to TRBD1. The CDR3 is made up of 15 amino acids. Germline CDR1 ENHRY, CDR2 SYGVKD. Trimming removed 9 bases from V and 0 bases from J; junction bases left unmatched: 5. The CDR3 bases are TGTGCCATGGGGACAGCCGACTCTGGGGCCAACGTCCTGACTTTC. Translating it yields CAMGTADSGANVLTF.

The CDR3 region has the DNA TGTGCCAGCAGCGTAGGAGGGCCGACAGATACGCAGTATTTT. Amino acids: CASSVGGPTDTQYF. The rearrangement uses TRBV9 and TRBJ2-3; D is perhaps TRBD2 (5 bases). V lost 0 bases and J lost 3, with 8 bases in between. CDR3 length equals 14 residues. CDR1 and CDR2 (germline): SGDLS, YYNGEE.

This rearrangement joins TRBV2 to TRBJ1-4; no clear D gene. The CDR3 runs 15 residues. V lost 7 bases, J lost 3 bases, and 15 bases lay in between. Germline V gives CDR1 SNHLY, CDR2 FYNNEI. Here the CDR3 reads CASNEWGGANEKLFF. The CDR3 DNA is TGTGCCAGCAATGAGTGGGGAGGCGCTAATGAAAAACTGTTTTTT.

This sequence joins TRBV7-3 and TRBJ2-7, with no clear D. V dropped 1 base and J dropped 5 bases, with 18 bases sitting between them. Germline assignment: CDR1 SGHTA and CDR2 FQGTGA. The CDR3 has 16 amino acids. In DNA form, the CDR3 reads TGTGCCAGCAGCTTAAGTTATGGTTCAGGCATCGACGAGCAGTACTTC. This gives the protein CASSLSYGSGIDEQYF.